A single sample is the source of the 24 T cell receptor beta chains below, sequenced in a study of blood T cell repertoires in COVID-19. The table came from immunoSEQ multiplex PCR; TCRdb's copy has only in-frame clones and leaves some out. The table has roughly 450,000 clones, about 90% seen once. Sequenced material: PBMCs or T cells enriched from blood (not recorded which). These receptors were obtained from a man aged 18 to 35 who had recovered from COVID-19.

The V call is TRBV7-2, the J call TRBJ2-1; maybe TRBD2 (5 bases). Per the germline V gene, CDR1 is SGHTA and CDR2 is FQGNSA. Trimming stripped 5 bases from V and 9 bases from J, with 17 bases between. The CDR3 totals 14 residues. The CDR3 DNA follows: TGTGCCAGCAGCGACCTGGTCGGGGTGACTGAGCAGTTCTTC. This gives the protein CASSDLVGVTEQFF.

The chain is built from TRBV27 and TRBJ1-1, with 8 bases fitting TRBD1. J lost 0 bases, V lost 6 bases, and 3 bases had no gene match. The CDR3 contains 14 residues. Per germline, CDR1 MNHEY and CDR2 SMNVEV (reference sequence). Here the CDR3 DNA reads TGTGCCAGCAGGACAGGGGTCCTGAACACTGAAGCTTTCTTT. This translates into CASRTGVLNTEAFF.

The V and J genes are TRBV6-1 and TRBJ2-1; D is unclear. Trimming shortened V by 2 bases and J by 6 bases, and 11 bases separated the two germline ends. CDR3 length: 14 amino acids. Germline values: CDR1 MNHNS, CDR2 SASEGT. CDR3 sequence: CASSENVLPNEQFF. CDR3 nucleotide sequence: TGTGCCAGCAGTGAAAACGTCCTACCCAATGAGCAGTTCTTC.

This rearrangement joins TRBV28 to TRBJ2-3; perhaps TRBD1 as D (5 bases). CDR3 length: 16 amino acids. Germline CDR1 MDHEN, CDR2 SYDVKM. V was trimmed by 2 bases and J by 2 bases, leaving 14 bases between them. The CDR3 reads CASSLIRVGITDTQYF. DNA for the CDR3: TGTGCCAGCAGTTTAATCAGGGTAGGAATCACAGATACGCAGTATTTT.

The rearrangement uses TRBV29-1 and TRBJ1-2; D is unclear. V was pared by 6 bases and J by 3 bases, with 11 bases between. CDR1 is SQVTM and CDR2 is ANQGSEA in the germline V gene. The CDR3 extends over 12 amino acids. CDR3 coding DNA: TGCAGCGTCCTTCAGCGTTACTATGGCTACACCTTC. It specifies CSVLQRYYGYTF.

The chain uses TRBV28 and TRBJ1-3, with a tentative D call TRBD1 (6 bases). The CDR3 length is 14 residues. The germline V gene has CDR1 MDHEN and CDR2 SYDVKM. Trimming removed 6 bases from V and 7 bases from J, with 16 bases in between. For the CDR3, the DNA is TGTGCCAGCAGCTACCCGGACAGCCGTAACACCATATATTTT. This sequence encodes CASSYPDSRNTIYF.

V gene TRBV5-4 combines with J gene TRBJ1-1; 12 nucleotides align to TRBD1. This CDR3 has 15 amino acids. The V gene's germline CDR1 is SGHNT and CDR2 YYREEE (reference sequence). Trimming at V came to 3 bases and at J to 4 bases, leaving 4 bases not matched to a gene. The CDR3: CASSWGQGAGTEAFF. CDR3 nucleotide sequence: TGTGCCAGCAGCTGGGGACAGGGGGCCGGCACTGAAGCTTTCTTT.

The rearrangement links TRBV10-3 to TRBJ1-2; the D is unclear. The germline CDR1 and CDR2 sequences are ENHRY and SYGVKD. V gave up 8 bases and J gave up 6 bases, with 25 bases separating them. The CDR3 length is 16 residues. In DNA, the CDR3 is TGTGCCATCTTAAGGGAGGGTGGACGGCCGGGTGATGGCTACACCTTC. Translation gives CAILREGGRPGDGYTF.

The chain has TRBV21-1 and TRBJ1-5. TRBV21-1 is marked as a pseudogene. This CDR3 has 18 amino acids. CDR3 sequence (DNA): TGTGCCAGCAGCAAAGGCGGGGGGGTTAAGGTGGGAAATCAGCCCCAGCATTTT. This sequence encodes CASSKGGGVKVGNQPQHF.

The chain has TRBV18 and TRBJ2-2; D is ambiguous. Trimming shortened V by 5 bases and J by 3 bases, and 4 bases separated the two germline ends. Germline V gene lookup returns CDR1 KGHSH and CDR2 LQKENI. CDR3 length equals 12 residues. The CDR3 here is CASSADTGELFF. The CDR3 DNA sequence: TGTGCCAGCTCAGCGGACACCGGGGAGCTGTTTTTT.

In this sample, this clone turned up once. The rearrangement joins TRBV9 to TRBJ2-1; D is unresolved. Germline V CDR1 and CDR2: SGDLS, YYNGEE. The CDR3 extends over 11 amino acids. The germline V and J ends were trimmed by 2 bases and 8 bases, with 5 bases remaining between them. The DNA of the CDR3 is TGTGCCAGCAGCGTTTCGGATGAGCAGTTCTTC. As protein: CASSVSDEQFF.

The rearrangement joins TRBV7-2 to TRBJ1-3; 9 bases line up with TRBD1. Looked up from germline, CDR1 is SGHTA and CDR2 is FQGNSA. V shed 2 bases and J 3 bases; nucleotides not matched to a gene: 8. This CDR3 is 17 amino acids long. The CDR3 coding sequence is TGTGCCAGCAGCTTATTCGGTACAGGGGGCAGTGGAAACACCATATATTTT. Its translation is CASSLFGTGGSGNTIYF. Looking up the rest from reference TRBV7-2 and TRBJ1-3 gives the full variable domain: GAGVSQSPSNKVTEKGKDVELRCDPISGHTALYWYRQSLGQGLEFLIYFQGNSAPDKSGLPSDRFSAERTGGSVSTLTIQRTQQEDSAVYLCASSLFGTGGSGNTIYFGEGSWLTVV.

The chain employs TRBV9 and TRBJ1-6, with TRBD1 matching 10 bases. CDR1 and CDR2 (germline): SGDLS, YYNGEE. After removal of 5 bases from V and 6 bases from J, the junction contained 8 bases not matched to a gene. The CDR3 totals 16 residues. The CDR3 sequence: CASRAGQGLTNSPLHF. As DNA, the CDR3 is TGTGCCAGCAGAGCGGGACAGGGGCTCACTAATTCACCCCTCCACTTT. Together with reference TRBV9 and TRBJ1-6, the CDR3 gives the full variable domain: DSGVTQTPKHLITATGQRVTLRCSPRSGDLSVYWYQQSLDQGLQFLIQYYNGEERAKGNILERFSAQQFPDLHSELNLSSLELGDSALYFCASRAGQGLTNSPLHFGNGTRLTVT.

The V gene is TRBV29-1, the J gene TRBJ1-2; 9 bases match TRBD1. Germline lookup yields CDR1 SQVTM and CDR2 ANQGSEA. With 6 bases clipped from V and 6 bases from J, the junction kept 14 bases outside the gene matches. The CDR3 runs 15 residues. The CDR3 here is CSVNTLMTGGNGYTF. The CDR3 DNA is TGCAGCGTCAACACGCTAATGACAGGGGGTAATGGCTACACCTTC.

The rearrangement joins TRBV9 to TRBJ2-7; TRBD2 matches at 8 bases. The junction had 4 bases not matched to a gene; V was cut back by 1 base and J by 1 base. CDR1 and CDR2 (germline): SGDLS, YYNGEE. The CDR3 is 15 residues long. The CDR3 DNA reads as TGTGCCAGCAGCGTAAGCGGGAGCGGTTCCTACGAGCAGTACTTC. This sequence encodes CASSVSGSGSYEQYF.

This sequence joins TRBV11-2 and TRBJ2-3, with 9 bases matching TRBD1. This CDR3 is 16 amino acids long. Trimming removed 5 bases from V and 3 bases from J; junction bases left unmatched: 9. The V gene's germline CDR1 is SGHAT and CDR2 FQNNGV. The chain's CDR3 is CASSVTGGKGTDTQYF. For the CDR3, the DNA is TGTGCCAGCAGCGTGACAGGGGGTAAGGGAACAGATACGCAGTATTTT.

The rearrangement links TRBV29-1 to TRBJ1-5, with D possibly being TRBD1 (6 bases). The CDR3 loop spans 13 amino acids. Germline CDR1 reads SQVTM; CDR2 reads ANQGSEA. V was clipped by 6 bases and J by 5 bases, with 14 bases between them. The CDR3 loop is CSVGWTADQPQHF. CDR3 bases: TGCAGCGTAGGGTGGACAGCTGATCAGCCCCAGCATTTT. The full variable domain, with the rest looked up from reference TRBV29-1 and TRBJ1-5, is SAVISQKPSRDICQRGTSLTIQCQVDSQVTMMFWYRQQPGQSLTLIATANQGSEATYESGFVIDKFPISRPNLTFSTLTVSNMSPEDSSIYLCSVGWTADQPQHFGDGTRLSIL.

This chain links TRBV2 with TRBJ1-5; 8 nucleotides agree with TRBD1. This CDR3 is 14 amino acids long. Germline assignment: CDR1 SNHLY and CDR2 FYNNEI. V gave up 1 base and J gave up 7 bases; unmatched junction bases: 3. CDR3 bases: TGTGCCAGCAGTGAAGGACAGGGGATCCAGCCCCAGCATTTT. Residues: CASSEGQGIQPQHF. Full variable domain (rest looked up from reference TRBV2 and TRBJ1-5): EPEVTQTPSHQVTQMGQEVILRCVPISNHLYFYWYRQILGQKVEFLVSFYNNEISEKSEIFDDQFSVERPDGSNFTLKIRSTKLEDSAMYFCASSEGQGIQPQHFGDGTRLSIL.

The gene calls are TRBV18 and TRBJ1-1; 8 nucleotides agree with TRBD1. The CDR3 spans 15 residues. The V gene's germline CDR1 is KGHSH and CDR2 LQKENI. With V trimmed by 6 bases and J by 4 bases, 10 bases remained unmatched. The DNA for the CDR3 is TGTGCCAGCTCGCCCGGACAGGGCACGGGCACTGAAGCTTTCTTT. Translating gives CASSPGQGTGTEAFF.

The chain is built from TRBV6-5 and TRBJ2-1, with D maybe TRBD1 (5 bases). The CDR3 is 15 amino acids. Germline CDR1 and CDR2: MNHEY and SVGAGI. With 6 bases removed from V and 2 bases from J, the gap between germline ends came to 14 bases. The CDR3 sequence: CASRLTETAYNEQFF. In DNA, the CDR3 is TGTGCCAGCAGGCTGACAGAAACGGCCTACAATGAGCAGTTCTTC.

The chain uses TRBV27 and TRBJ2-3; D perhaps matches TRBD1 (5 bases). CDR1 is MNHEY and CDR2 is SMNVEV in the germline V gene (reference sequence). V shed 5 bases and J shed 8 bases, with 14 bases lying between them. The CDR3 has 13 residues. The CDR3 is CASSTPGQGTQYF. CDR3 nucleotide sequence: TGTGCCAGCAGTACCCCCGGTCAGGGTACGCAGTATTTT.

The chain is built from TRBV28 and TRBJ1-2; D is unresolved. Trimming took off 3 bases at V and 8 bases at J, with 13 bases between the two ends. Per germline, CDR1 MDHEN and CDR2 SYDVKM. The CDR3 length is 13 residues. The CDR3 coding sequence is TGTGCCAGCAGTTTTACAAACGGAGTAGGCTACACCTTC. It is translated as CASSFTNGVGYTF.

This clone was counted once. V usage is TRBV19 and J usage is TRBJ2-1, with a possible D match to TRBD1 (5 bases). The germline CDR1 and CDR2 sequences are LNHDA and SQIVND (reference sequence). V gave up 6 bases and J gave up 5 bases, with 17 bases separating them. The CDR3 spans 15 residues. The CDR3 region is CASRVDAGFDNEQFF. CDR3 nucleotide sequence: TGTGCCAGTAGAGTTGATGCAGGGTTCGACAATGAGCAGTTCTTC.

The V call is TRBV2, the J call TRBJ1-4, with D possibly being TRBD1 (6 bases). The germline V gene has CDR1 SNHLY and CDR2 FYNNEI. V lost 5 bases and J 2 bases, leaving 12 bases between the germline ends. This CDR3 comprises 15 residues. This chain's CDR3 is CASSFRQVTNEKLFF. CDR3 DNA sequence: TGTGCCAGCAGTTTTAGACAGGTGACTAATGAAAAACTGTTTTTT.